This T cell receptor (beta chain) is from a study of post-analysis software for immune sequencing data. Study details: Disease trajectories encompassed relapsing-remitting, secondary progressive and progressive-relapsing multiple sclerosis.

Unique molecular identifiers were present in the TCR beta cDNA libraries. TCRdb itself ran the PCR reads through MiXCR, one entry per CDR3 protein. The sample yields some 690,000 distinct CDR3 sequences, approximately 60% seen once. With respect to this clonotype: The antigen is unknown. Germline and junction disagree at one end, which may indicate a read error.

Findings and limits, study-wide: Controls showed significantly higher normalized Chao1 diversity than did multiple sclerosis patients. In patients, about 5 TRBV segments were more frequent than in controls, with TRBV5-6, TRBV5-1 and TRBV20-1 among them.

Germline CDR1 MGHRA, CDR2 YSYEKL. The CDR3 length is 15 residues. Sequencing was performed on blood. This clonotype originated in a girl between 2 and 10 years old with multiple sclerosis. The chain combines TRBV4-1 with TRBJ2-3; D unresolved. The CDR3 is CASSQSSLGKDMQYF. CDR3 sequence (DNA): TGCGCCAGCAGCCAAAGTTCTCTTGGGAAAGATATGCAGTATTTT.